One and the same sample provided the 9 T cell receptor beta chains below, sequenced in a study of a mutant IDH1 vaccine in newly diagnosed glioma. These TCRs' antigens remain unknown. This table comes from immunoSEQ multiplex PCR, and its TCRdb copy is limited to in-frame clones, with some not included. The sample contains 30,000 to 35,000 clones, roughly 89% of which appear only once. Time point in this sample: week 47, end of study. The content of each vaccine dose was 300 ug of mutant IDH1 20-mer peptide, and topical imiquimod accompanied it. The material sequenced was PBMCs, taken from a glioma patient whose treatment included an IDH1 peptide vaccine. The source is a man between 35 and 55 years old with glioma.

The chain has TRBV7-9 and TRBJ2-7, with a tentative D call TRBD1 (5 bases). Per germline, CDR1 SEHNR and CDR2 FQNEAQ (reference sequence). Trimming left V 0 bases short and J 2 bases short, with 11 bases between. The CDR3 is 15 amino acids. The CDR3 loop is CASSLAAGFPYEQYV. The CDR3 DNA reads TGTGCCAGCAGCTTAGCCGCAGGGTTCCCCTACGAGCAGTACGTC.

The rearrangement links TRBV29-1 to TRBJ2-3; D is tentatively TRBD1 or TRBD2 (5 bases each). CDR3 length: 13 residues. Trimming removed 4 bases from V and 1 base from J, with 9 bases in between. CDR1 SQVTM and CDR2 ANQGSEA come from the germline V gene. The CDR3 DNA reads as TGCAGCGTTGTTGTGGGGGGCACAGATACGCAGTATTTT. Protein product: CSVVVGGTDTQYF.

The chain has TRBV19 and TRBJ1-6; unclear D gene. Germline V gene lookup returns CDR1 LNHDA and CDR2 SQIVND (reference sequence). V was cut by 8 bases and J by 14 bases, with 19 bases left in between. The CDR3 is 13 amino acids. The CDR3 here is CASAGPFGMALHF. The CDR3 DNA reads TGTGCCAGTGCGGGTCCCTTCGGGATGGCCCTCCACTTT.

The rearrangement uses TRBV7-9 and TRBJ2-3; D tentatively reads TRBD1 or TRBD2 (5 bases each). Germline assignment: CDR1 SEHNR and CDR2 FQNEAQ (reference sequence). Trimming left V 5 bases short and J 7 bases short, with 19 bases between. This CDR3 region has 15 residues. Here the CDR3 reads CASSRGAEPTNTQYF. In DNA form, the CDR3 reads TGTGCCAGCAGCCGAGGGGCCGAACCGACGAATACGCAGTATTTT.

This clone was seen a few times. J is TRBJ1-3 and V is TRBV25-1; weak D call: TRBD1 (5 bases). The length of the CDR3 is 15 residues. V gave up 8 bases and J gave up 0 bases, with 14 bases separating them. The V gene's germline CDR1 is MGHDK and CDR2 SYGVNS. CDR3 residues: CASGGLGSSGNTIYF. In nucleotides, the CDR3 is TGTGCCAGCGGGGGTCTCGGCAGCTCTGGAAACACCATATATTTT. The variable domain in full, with the rest retrieved from reference TRBV25-1 and TRBJ1-3, is EADIYQTPRYLVIGTGKKITLECSQTMGHDKMYWYQQDPGMELHLIHYSYGVNSTEKGDLSSESTVSRIRTEHFPLTLESARPSHTSQYLCASGGLGSSGNTIYFGEGSWLTVV.

J is TRBJ1-5 and V is TRBV25-1; the D gene is possibly TRBD1 (5 bases). The CDR3 extends over 14 amino acids. The V gene's germline CDR1 is MGHDK and CDR2 SYGVNS. The V and J ends lost 1 base and 6 bases respectively, with 10 bases between them. The CDR3, as DNA: TGTGCCAGCAGTGAATCAGGGTATACTCAGCCCCAGCATTTT. The encoded protein is CASSESGYTQPQHF.

The chain links TRBV5-6 to TRBJ1-1; D ambiguous. CDR1 SGHDT and CDR2 YYEEEE come from the germline V gene. With 0 bases removed from V and 6 bases from J, the gap between germline ends came to 9 bases. The CDR3 contains 13 residues. CDR3 in amino acids: CASSLGQRAEAFF. In DNA, the CDR3 is TGTGCCAGCAGCTTGGGCCAGCGCGCTGAAGCTTTCTTT.

This clone was picked up one time. This rearrangement joins TRBV9 to TRBJ2-6; TRBD1 or TRBD2 may be the D gene (5 bases each). Between the trimmed V and J ends, which lost 4 bases and 0 bases, there was a span of 17 bases. The germline gives CDR1 SGDLS, CDR2 YYNGEE. CDR3 size: 18 residues. For the CDR3, the DNA is TGTGCCAGCAGCCATGACCCTTCAGGGAGCTCTGGGGCCAACGTCCTGACTTTC. It codes for CASSHDPSGSSGANVLTF.

The rearrangement links TRBV10-3 to TRBJ1-5, with D unresolved. The CDR3 is made up of 14 amino acids. CDR1 and CDR2 (germline): ENHRY, SYGVKD. V was shortened by 1 base and J by 4 bases, with 8 bases between the two germline ends. The CDR3: CAISEWEENQPQHF. The CDR3 DNA sequence: TGTGCCATCAGTGAGTGGGAAGAGAATCAGCCCCAGCATTTT.